These 23 T cell receptor beta chains share one sample of origin, sequenced in a study of blood T cells in healthy people across ages. Then a second PCR, running roughly 6 to 12 cycles, was carried out with a sample-barcoded 5' primer and a J-beta primer mix. TCRdb redid the calling of the 5' RACE reads with MiXCR, one entry per CDR3 protein. Among some 1.5 million distinct CDR3 sequences listed, roughly 27% were seen once. The material sequenced was blood. The receptors stem from a woman in her twenties or thirties in good health.

V and J are TRBV9 and TRBJ1-5, with D unclear. The CDR3 length is 13 residues. The germline V gene has CDR1 SGDLS and CDR2 YYNGEE. V lost 5 bases and J 6 bases, leaving 12 bases between the germline ends. The CDR3 reads CASSGLRFQPQHF. CDR3 coding DNA: TGTGCCAGCAGTGGTCTCCGTTTTCAGCCCCAGCATTTT.

The chain has TRBV20-1 and TRBJ2-2, with D perhaps matching TRBD1 (6 bases). V was cut by 3 bases and J by 5 bases, with 16 bases left in between. CDR1 is DFQATT, CDR2 SNEGSKA, per germline (reference sequence). The CDR3 is 15 residues long. The chain's CDR3 is CSARGTPKGTGELFF. The CDR3 region has the DNA TGCAGTGCTAGGGGGACACCAAAAGGGACCGGGGAGCTGTTTTTT.

This clonotype has ten or more counts. The chain couples TRBV5-1 to TRBJ2-1, with 9 bases identical to TRBD2. The V segment lost 0 bases and the J segment 7 bases; nucleotides outside the gene matches: 8. The CDR3 extends over 16 amino acids. In germline, CDR1 is SGHRS, CDR2 YFSETQ. The CDR3 spells CASSLAGVAGANEQFF. The CDR3, as DNA: TGCGCCAGCAGCTTGGCCGGGGTAGCGGGAGCTAATGAGCAGTTCTTC.

The sample holds a few counts of this clonotype. V is TRBV20-1 and J is TRBJ2-2; tentative D call: TRBD2 (5 bases). Germline V lookup: CDR1 DFQATT, CDR2 SNEGSKA (reference sequence). The CDR3 is made up of 13 amino acids. V was cut by 3 bases and J by 6 bases, with 11 bases left in between. The CDR3 loop reads CSARETSAGELFF. The CDR3 DNA is TGCAGTGCTAGGGAAACTAGTGCCGGGGAGCTGTTTTTT.

The chain combines TRBV5-1 with TRBJ1-2; D is unclear. Germline values: CDR1 SGHRS, CDR2 YFSETQ. V lost 3 bases and J 4 bases, leaving 16 bases between the germline ends. This CDR3 region has 15 residues. Written as DNA, the CDR3 is TGCGCCAGCAGCTCCCTGTGGTCCGGGAGCTATGGCTACACCTTC. As protein: CASSSLWSGSYGYTF.

The chain combines TRBV9 with TRBJ2-1; D might be TRBD2 (6 bases). Trimming left V 4 bases short and J 4 bases short, with 15 bases between. This CDR3 is built from 15 residues. Germline lookup yields CDR1 SGDLS and CDR2 YYNGEE. The CDR3 loop is CASSSLPGLYNEQFF. The CDR3 coding sequence is TGTGCCAGCAGCTCATTACCGGGACTGTACAATGAGCAGTTCTTC.

This clonotype turned up a few times. The chain is built from TRBV11-2 and TRBJ2-7, with D perhaps TRBD2 (5 bases). V lost 7 bases to trimming and J lost 4 bases, with 11 bases between them. Per the germline V gene, CDR1 is SGHAT and CDR2 is FQNNGV. CDR3 length: 12 amino acids. CDR3 sequence reads: CASMTNVYEQYF. CDR3 coding DNA: TGTGCCAGCATGACTAACGTATACGAGCAGTACTTC.

This clonotype showed up many times. The chain combines TRBV20-1 with TRBJ2-2; D is unresolved. Germline V CDR1 and CDR2: DFQATT, SNEGSKA (reference sequence). The length of the CDR3 is 14 residues. The V end was cut by 2 bases, the J end by 1 base, with 8 bases between. The CDR3 region has the DNA TGCAGTGCTAGAAAAGACGGGAACACCGGGGAGCTGTTTTTT. Protein product: CSARKDGNTGELFF.

A few counts support this clonotype. An end of the junction differs from the germline gene, which may be a read error. The V call is TRBV5-1, the J call TRBJ2-3; D remains ambiguous. Germline CDR1 SGHRS, CDR2 YFSETQ. The CDR3 has 13 amino acids. The CDR3 nucleotides are TGCGCCAACAGCTTGGTATGGGGTGATATGCAGTATTTT. Its protein is CANSLVWGDMQYF.

This clonotype was picked up one time. The rearrangement uses TRBV7-9 and TRBJ2-1, with D possibly called TRBD1 or TRBD2 (5 bases each). CDR1 and CDR2 from the germline V gene are SEHNR and FQNEAQ (reference sequence). The V and J ends lost 1 base and 7 bases respectively, with 17 bases between them. The CDR3 has 16 amino acids. This CDR3 is CASSLVRGTYKNEQFF. The CDR3 DNA sequence: TGTGCCAGCAGCTTAGTGCGAGGGACCTACAAGAATGAGCAGTTCTTC.

This clonotype appeared a few times. The chain recombines TRBV20-1 with TRBJ2-1; TRBD2 aligns across 8 bases. The CDR3 has 16 residues. After removal of 0 bases from V and 9 bases from J, the junction contained 13 bases not matched to a gene. The V gene's germline CDR1 is DFQATT and CDR2 SNEGSKA (reference sequence). CDR3 DNA: TGCAGTGCTAGAGATCCCCGGGGGGGCCGGTTCGGTGAGCAGTTCTTC. As protein: CSARDPRGGRFGEQFF.

There are many counts of this clonotype. The chain has TRBV14 and TRBJ2-4; D remains ambiguous. The germline V gene encodes CDR1 SGHDN and CDR2 FVKESK. V was pared by 2 bases and J by 7 bases, with 9 bases between. This CDR3 comprises 13 residues. CDR3 sequence (DNA): TGTGCCAGCAGCCAAAAGGCGGACAACATTCAGTACTTC. It yields the protein CASSQKADNIQYF.

This clonotype was seen only a few times. The V and J genes are TRBV12-3 or TRBV12-4 and TRBJ2-1; D ambiguous. The CDR3 has 15 amino acids. V was shortened by 6 bases and J by 4 bases, with 16 bases between the two germline ends. The CDR3 region is CASRQSQTRYNEQFF. The DNA of the CDR3 is TGTGCCAGCAGACAGTCACAAACCCGATACAATGAGCAGTTCTTC.

A remark on this clonotype: At one of its ends the junction is not consistent with the germline gene, which may arise from a read error. The chain links TRBV27 to TRBJ2-7; a possible D gene is TRBD1 (5 bases). The CDR3 is 14 residues long. Per the germline V gene, CDR1 is MNHEY and CDR2 is SMNVEV (reference sequence). CDR3: CAGSLYLGPYEQYF. CDR3 in DNA: TGTGCCGGCAGTTTATATCTGGGGCCCTACGAGCAGTACTTC.

Here the CDR3 reads CASSDTDFGGTQYF. The CDR3 nucleotides are TGCGCCAGCAGCGATACTGACTTCGGGGGGACCCAGTACTTC. This chain links TRBV5-1 with TRBJ2-5; TRBD2 might be the D (6 bases). CDR3 length equals 14 residues. V was trimmed by 4 bases and J by 7 bases, leaving 17 bases between them. Per the germline V gene, CDR1 is SGHRS and CDR2 is YFSETQ. Based on the CDR3 plus reference TRBV5-1 and TRBJ2-5, the full variable domain is KAGVTQTPRYLIKTRGQQVTLSCSPISGHRSVSWYQQTPGQGLQFLFEYFSETQRNKGNFPGRFSGRQFSNSRSEMNVSTLELGDSALYLCASSDTDFGGTQYFGPGTRLLVL.

As for this clonotype: Its ends do not fully match the called genes, so a read error is possible. This chain joins TRBV12-3 or TRBV12-4 and TRBJ2-4, with D possibly matching TRBD1 (5 bases). This CDR3 is built from 13 residues. CDR3 loop: CASSTLDSNIEYF. DNA for the CDR3: TGTGCCAGCAGCACGCTTGACAGTAACATTGAGTACTTC.

On this clonotype: The junction does not match germline at one end; this may be a read error. The chain carries TRBV25-1 and TRBJ2-1; possibly TRBD2 for D (6 bases). Germline CDR1 is MGHDK and CDR2 is SYGVNS. This CDR3 region has 13 residues. The CDR3 nucleotides are TGTACCAGCAGTGAATATAATAGCGGTGAGCAGTTCTTC. Translation: CTSSEYNSGEQFF.

A remark on this clonotype: This clone may be a read error of a much larger clone one base away. The chain employs TRBV5-6 and TRBJ1-2; D unresolved. This CDR3 contains 11 residues. The V and J ends lost 5 bases and 4 bases respectively, with 6 bases between them. Germline-derived CDR1 and CDR2 are SGHDT and YYEEEE. The CDR3 DNA reads as TGTGCCAGCAGTTTCCTCTATGGCTACACCTTC. This translates into CASSFLYGYTF. The full variable domain, rest sourced from reference TRBV5-6 and TRBJ1-2, is DAGVTQSPTHLIKTRGQQVTLRCSPKSGHDTVSWYQQALGQGPQFIFQYYEEEERQRGNFPDRFSGHQFPNYSSELNVNALLLGDSALYLCASSFLYGYTFGSGTRLTVV.

This clonotype was counted only a few times. This chain links TRBV2 with TRBJ1-1, with 9 bases lining up with TRBD1. J was trimmed by 1 base and V by 6 bases; bases with no gene match: 3. The CDR3 has 14 amino acids. Germline CDR1 SNHLY, CDR2 FYNNEI. The CDR3 DNA is TGTGCCAGCAGGCCGGGACAGGGGAACACTGAAGCTTTCTTT. Amino acid sequence: CASRPGQGNTEAFF.

For this clonotype: One base away lies a much larger clone, so this may be a sequencing read error. The rearrangement uses TRBV4-1 and TRBJ2-1, with unresolved D. Germline CDR1 reads MGHRA; CDR2 reads YSYEKL. The CDR3 loop spans 17 amino acids. CDR3 sequence: CTSSQDGVPQSYNEQFF. The CDR3 DNA sequence: TGCACCAGCAGCCAAGATGGAGTCCCGCAATCCTACAATGAGCAGTTCTTC.

This clonotype was seen repeatedly, ten times or more. The chain employs TRBV5-5 and TRBJ2-5; 8 bases match TRBD1. The V gene's germline CDR1 is SGHKS and CDR2 YYEKEE (reference sequence). The ends lost 4 bases at V and 5 bases at J; junction bases unmatched: 10. The CDR3 runs 15 residues. Written as DNA, the CDR3 is TGTGCCAGCAGCGTTACCGGGACAGGTTACGAGACCCAGTACTTC. Its translation: CASSVTGTGYETQYF. Together with reference TRBV5-5 and TRBJ2-5, the CDR3 gives the full variable domain: DAGVTQSPTHLIKTRGQQVTLRCSPISGHKSVSWYQQVLGQGPQFIFQYYEKEERGRGNFPDRFSARQFPNYSSELNVNALLLGDSALYLCASSVTGTGYETQYFGPGTRLLVL.

CDR3 sequence (DNA): TGCGCCAGCAGGGGCAGCGACATGGAGACCCAGTACTTC. As protein: CASRGSDMETQYF. V usage is TRBV5-1 and J usage is TRBJ2-5; no clear D. The CDR3 totals 13 residues. Per the germline V gene, CDR1 is SGHRS and CDR2 is YFSETQ. V lost 5 bases and J 5 bases, leaving 13 bases between the germline ends.

The CDR3 sequence: CASSWGGSSIAQYF. In DNA, the CDR3 is TGTGCCAGCAGCTGGGGTGGCTCGTCTATCGCGCAGTACTTC. This chain connects TRBV7-2 to TRBJ2-5; D gene uncertain. The V end lost 4 bases, the J end lost 11 bases, and 20 bases lay between the germline ends. The CDR3 has 14 residues. Germline lookup yields CDR1 SGHTA and CDR2 FQGNSA.